Each of the 7 T cell receptor beta chains below was sequenced from the same sample in a study of regulatory T cells in long-lasting Graves disease. Time point: persistent/refractory GD, antithyroid drugs over 5 years with positive TRAb. From PBMCs, RNA was extracted and then used to make the TCR library. Investigators prepared the TCR beta libraries by applying iRepertoire HTBI primers and Arm-PCR of CDR3 regions. In TCRdb, the multiplex PCR reads were re-called with MiXCR into one record per CDR3 protein. The table shows about 450,000 distinct CDR3 sequences, with about a quarter occurring only once. The specimen was peripheral blood mononuclear cells (PBMCs), collected when the disease was refractory, from a patient treated with antithyroid drugs. The source is a female donor with Graves disease.

This clonotype was detected many times. J is TRBJ2-7 and V is TRBV28; D is unresolved. Trimming took off 7 bases at V and 4 bases at J, with 14 bases between the two ends. CDR1 and CDR2 from the germline V gene are MDHEN and SYDVKM. The CDR3 consists of 13 residues. The CDR3 loop is CASNEQPQYEQYF. The CDR3 DNA sequence: TGTGCCAGCAACGAGCAGCCCCAGTACGAGCAGTACTTC.

Comments on this clonotype: One base away lies a much larger clone, so this may be a sequencing read error. The chain couples TRBV12-3 or TRBV12-4 to TRBJ1-6, with D perhaps TRBD1 (5 bases). This CDR3 contains 14 residues. The germline V and J ends were trimmed by 2 bases and 10 bases, with 12 bases remaining between them. This chain's CDR3 is CASSLPRADSPLHF. The CDR3 region has the DNA TGTGCCAGCAGTTTACCCAGGGCGGACTCACCCCTCCACTTT.

The CDR3 nucleotides read TGCAGCGTTGAAACATCCGGGACTAGCATGGAGACCCAGTACTTC. Translating gives CSVETSGTSMETQYF. This chain joins TRBV29-1 and TRBJ2-5, with TRBD2 matching 9 bases. V shed 2 bases and J 5 bases; nucleotides not matched to a gene: 9. From germline, CDR1 is SQVTM and CDR2 ANQGSEA. The CDR3 consists of 15 residues.

The chain carries TRBV27 and TRBJ2-4; tentatively, D is TRBD2 (5 bases). The CDR3 sequence is 15 residues long. Germline V gene lookup returns CDR1 MNHEY and CDR2 SMNVEV (reference sequence). V lost 3 bases and J 2 bases, leaving 11 bases between the germline ends. CDR3 residues: CASSFRTSSKNIQYF. CDR3 in DNA: TGTGCCAGCAGTTTCCGTACTAGTTCCAAAAACATTCAGTACTTC.

Remarks on this clonotype: A read error may be the cause here, since a much bigger clone is one base away. The rearrangement uses TRBV6-1 and TRBJ2-7, with D unclear. CDR3 length equals 12 residues. The V gene's germline CDR1 is MNHNS and CDR2 SASEGT. V lost 10 bases and J 3 bases, leaving 13 bases between the germline ends. CDR3 protein: CATWAANYEQYF. Written as DNA, the CDR3 is TGTGCCACCTGGGCAGCCAACTACGAGCAGTACTTC.

This clonotype appeared a few times. The rearrangement joins TRBV11-2 to TRBJ2-1, with TRBD2 matching over 14 bases. CDR3 length: 16 residues. CDR1 and CDR2 (germline): SGHAT, FQNNGV. V dropped 5 bases and J dropped 4; count of bases not matched to a gene: 4. CDR3 DNA: TGTGCCAGCAGCCGGGGGACTAGCGGGAGTTACAATGAGCAGTTCTTC. Translation: CASSRGTSGSYNEQFF. Full variable domain (outside the CDR3, taken from reference TRBV11-2 and TRBJ2-1): EAGVAQSPRYKIIEKRQSVAFWCNPISGHATLYWYQQILGQGPKLLIQFQNNGVVDDSQLPKDRFSAERLKGVDSTLKIQPAKLEDSAVYLCASSRGTSGSYNEQFFGPGTRLTVL.

This chain uses TRBV5-1 with TRBJ1-4; TRBD1 matches 7 bases. Looked up from germline, CDR1 is SGHRS and CDR2 is YFSETQ. Trimming cost V 2 bases and J 0 bases; bases outside gene matches: 4. This CDR3 contains 16 residues. The CDR3 protein is CASSFTGAATNEKLFF. The CDR3 bases are TGCGCCAGCAGCTTCACAGGGGCTGCAACTAATGAAAAACTGTTTTTT.